What follows are 4 T cell receptor beta chains derived from one specimen sequenced in a study of CD8 T cells in ankylosing spondylitis. MiXCR, run by TCRdb on the 5' RACE reads, gives a single entry per CDR3 protein. Of fewer than 250,000 distinct CDR3 sequences listed, roughly 26% are singletons. The sequencing sample was made of blood, either unsorted or a sorted T cell fraction (not recorded which). Source of these receptors: a male donor with ankylosing spondylitis or in good health (not recorded which).

This clonotype occurred many times. This chain links TRBV20-1 with TRBJ1-1; unclear D gene. Germline CDR1 reads DFQATT; CDR2 reads SNEGSKA (reference sequence). V shed 2 bases and J shed 1 base, with 8 bases lying between them. CDR3 length: 13 amino acids. CDR3 nucleotides: TGCAGTGCTAGAAAGGGCCAGAACACTGAAGCTTTCTTT. It codes for CSARKGQNTEAFF.

The DNA for the CDR3 is TGTGCCTGGACTCGATGGACAGGGGGCAAAGGTTTGGTGGAAAAACTGTTTTTT. Encoded protein: CAWTRWTGGKGLVEKLFF. The chain has TRBV30 and TRBJ1-4; TRBD1 agrees at 11 bases. CDR1 GTSNPN and CDR2 SVGIG come from the germline V gene (reference sequence). The CDR3 has 18 residues. V was clipped by 4 bases and J by 8 bases; unmatched bases: 18.

This clonotype occurred many times. The chain carries TRBV25-1 and TRBJ1-1, with D uncertain. V was pared by 2 bases and J by 4 bases, with 11 bases between. The CDR3 spans 14 residues. Germline CDR1 reads MGHDK; CDR2 reads SYGVNS. The CDR3 reads CASSESSRVTEAFF. In nucleotides, the CDR3 is TGTGCCAGCAGTGAAAGCTCGAGGGTCACTGAAGCTTTCTTT.

This clonotype was found many times. V usage is TRBV6-5 and J usage is TRBJ2-4, with 7 bases identical to TRBD1. Germline CDR1 is MNHEY and CDR2 is SVGAGI. V shed 4 bases, J shed 4 bases, and the junction held 1 base outside the gene matches. The CDR3 length is 13 residues. CDR3 DNA sequence: TGTGCCAGCAGTTGGGACAGAAAAAACATTCAGTACTTC. Its protein product is CASSWDRKNIQYF.